The rows below give T cell receptor beta chains drawn from one sample of a study of T cell changes during pregnancy in multiple sclerosis. Repertoires were generated with immunoSEQ multiplex PCR, while TCRdb's copy carries only in-frame clones and drops some. Of around 96,000 clones listed, approximately 94% were seen once; the top ten hold 2% to 2.5%. Sequenced here: peripheral blood, sampled in the third trimester of pregnancy. Source of these receptors: a female donor with multiple sclerosis, enrolled in a pregnancy study. The CDR3 runs from the conserved cysteine through the conserved F or W. D genes are given only for firm matches. Expanded clones get a size class; other rows say once, few or many, or leave the size out.

length: 15
D: TRBD2
size: NA
J: TRBJ2-1
V: TRBV5-1
DNA: TGCGCCAGCAGCTTGGGGCGGGAGGGTAACAATGAGCAGTTCTTC
CDR3: CASSLGREGNNEQFF

length: 15
D: TRBD1
size: NA
J: TRBJ1-2
V: TRBV28
DNA: TGTGCCAGCAGTTTATGGGCAGGGGGCAGGTTTGGCTACACCTTC
CDR3: CASSLWAGGRFGYTF

length: 15
D: NA
size: NA
J: TRBJ2-7
V: TRBV5-5
DNA: TGTGCCAGCAGCTCTGACCGGGACTTATCCTACGAGCAGTACTTC
CDR3: CASSSDRDLSYEQYF

length: 14
D: NA
size: NA
J: TRBJ1-5
V: TRBV6-1
DNA: TGTGCCAGCACTGCAGTCACAGGCGGTCAGCCCCAGCATTTT
CDR3: CASTAVTGGQPQHF

length: 12
D: NA
size: NA
J: TRBJ1-5
V: TRBV30
DNA: TGTGCCTGGAGTGACGGGGATCAGCCCCAGCATTTT
CDR3: CAWSDGDQPQHF

length: 14
D: NA
size: once
J: TRBJ2-7
V: TRBV5-6
DNA: TGTGCCAGCAGCTTAATACTAGGTTCGGGTGAGCAGTACTTC
CDR3: CASSLILGSGEQYF

length: 15
D: TRBD2
size: once
J: TRBJ2-7
V: TRBV29-1
DNA: TGCAGCGTTGACACGACTAGCGGCAGCTCCTACGAGCAGTACTTC
CDR3: CSVDTTSGSSYEQYF

length: 16
D: NA
size: NA
J: TRBJ2-2
V: TRBV5-1
DNA: TGCGCCAGCAGCTTGACAGGCCACCCGAACACCGGGGAGCTGTTTTTT
CDR3: CASSLTGHPNTGELFF

length: 17
D: TRBD2
size: once
J: TRBJ2-3
V: TRBV7-2
DNA: TGTGCCAGCAGCTTAGGTGGGTCGGGAGGAGTATCAGATACGCAGTATTTT
CDR3: CASSLGGSGGVSDTQYF

length: 15
D: TRBD2
size: NA
J: TRBJ2-5
V: TRBV18
DNA: TGTGCCAGCTCACCACCTAGCGGGAGTCCGAAGACCCAGTACTTC
CDR3: CASSPPSGSPKTQYF

length: 17
D: NA
size: NA
J: TRBJ2-7
V: TRBV19
DNA: TGTGCCAGTAGTATAGTCTATAGGTTGGGCAGATCCTACGAGCAGTACTTC
CDR3: CASSIVYRLGRSYEQYF

length: 18
D: NA
size: once
J: TRBJ1-3
V: TRBV5-1
DNA: TGCGCCAGCAGCTTTTTAGCCGGGGGGCTAGGGTCTGGAAACACCATATATTTT
CDR3: CASSFLAGGLGSGNTIYF

length: 13
D: NA
size: NA
J: TRBJ2-7
V: TRBV11-2
DNA: TGTGCCAGCAGCTTAGATCGGGGTTTCGAGCAGTACTTC
CDR3: CASSLDRGFEQYF

length: 11
D: NA
size: NA
J: TRBJ2-7
V: TRBV29-1
DNA: TGCAGCGTCCAAAGGAGCTACGAGCAGTACTTC
CDR3: CSVQRSYEQYF

length: 14
D: NA
size: once
J: TRBJ2-7
V: TRBV4-1
DNA: TGCGCCAGCAGCCAAGATCCCTTATCCGGGGAGCAGTACTTC
CDR3: CASSQDPLSGEQYF

length: 15
D: TRBD1
size: NA
J: TRBJ2-7
V: TRBV19
DNA: TGTGCCAGTAGATCTCCCGGGACAGGGGCCTACGAGCAGTACTTC
CDR3: CASRSPGTGAYEQYF

length: 16
D: TRBD1
size: NA
J: TRBJ2-3
V: TRBV5-6
DNA: TGTGCCAGCAGCTTGGGGGGGGACAGGGGGCTGGATACGCAGTATTTT
CDR3: CASSLGGDRGLDTQYF

length: 14
D: NA
size: once
J: TRBJ2-7
V: TRBV28
DNA: TGTGCCAGCAGTTCGACAAGCTATACCTACGAGCAGTACTTC
CDR3: CASSSTSYTYEQYF

length: 15
D: TRBD2
size: once
J: TRBJ2-3
V: TRBV6-5
DNA: TGTGCCAGCAGTTACAACCCGGGGCAGGGAGGGGTGCAGTATTTT
CDR3: CASSYNPGQGGVQYF

length: 12
D: NA
size: NA
J: TRBJ2-2
V: TRBV5-4
DNA: TGTGCCAGCAGCTTCTACCCCGGGGAGCTGTTTTTT
CDR3: CASSFYPGELFF

length: 15
D: TRBD2
size: once
J: TRBJ2-2
V: TRBV6-5
DNA: TGTGCCAGCAGTTGGTTAGCGGGGAACACCGGGGAGCTGTTTTTT
CDR3: CASSWLAGNTGELFF